The 2 T cell receptor beta chains below all came from one sample that was sequenced in a study of cytomegalovirus exposure and HLA in healthy donors (dated 2017 in TCRdb). Receptors were amplified or captured by the immunoSEQ multiplex PCR assay. TCRdb carries this immuneACCESS record with in-frame sequences only. Its versions omit some clonotypes, under half of them owing to an unresolved V gene in the studies checked, with the rest unexplained. A total of 150,000 to 200,000 clones appear in this sample, about 90% of them only once. The top ten clonotypes cover around 3% of the sample. Sequencing was carried out using PBMCs. Receptor source: a woman between 18 and 30 years old in good health and CMV-seropositive.

The chain carries TRBV6-4 and TRBJ1-1; D is unresolved. Germline assignment: CDR1 MRHNA and CDR2 SNTAGT. The CDR3 totals 14 residues. Between the trimmed V and J ends, which lost 6 bases and 3 bases, there was a span of 14 bases. The CDR3 DNA sequence: TGTGCCAGCAGACGTCGTTCGCGGGACACTGAAGCTTTCTTT. Translation: CASRRRSRDTEAFF.

This clone came up a few times. The chain links TRBV19 to TRBJ2-7; D unclear. CDR1 and CDR2 (germline): LNHDA, SQIVND (reference sequence). CDR3 length: 15 amino acids. With 5 bases removed from V and 0 bases from J, the gap between germline ends came to 14 bases. This chain's CDR3 is CASSATTPFSYEQYF. The CDR3 DNA reads TGTGCCAGTAGTGCTACGACACCCTTCTCCTACGAGCAGTACTTC.